This T cell receptor (beta chain) is drawn from a study of cytomegalovirus exposure and HLA in healthy donors. PCR used 60 Vbeta primers and 13 Jbeta primers. TCRdb keeps only in-frame clones here, not all; method: immunoSEQ multiplex PCR. The sample holds roughly 120,000 clones, about four fifths seen once. Sequencing was performed on PBMCs. The TCR sequence derives from a middle-aged man in good health and CMV-seronegative.

The CDR3: CASSTGQNSYEQYF. CDR3 coding DNA: TGTGCCAGCAGTACGGGACAGAACTCCTACGAGCAGTACTTC. This chain links TRBV6-6 with TRBJ2-7; 7 bases line up with TRBD1. J lost 0 bases, V lost 5 bases, and 4 bases had no gene match. In germline, CDR1 is MNHNY, CDR2 SVGAGI (reference sequence). The CDR3 spans 14 residues.